A single sample is the source of the 14 T cell receptor beta chains below, sequenced in a study of beta chain features in type 1 diabetes. Expressed TCRB transcripts were sequenced, since all the RNA that had been isolated was reverse transcribed. The assay was immunoSEQ multiplex PCR, and TCRdb's table has in-frame clones only and misses some. The data hold hundreds of thousands of clones, with approximately 15% observed a single time. The sequencing input was naive CD4+ T cells from blood. These receptors were taken from a man aged 25-40 years in good health.

The CDR3 nucleotides are TGTGCCAGCAGCCAAAACCCCAGCGGGAGGAGGAATGAGCAGTTCTTC. Translating gives CASSQNPSGRRNEQFF. The chain uses TRBV4-2 and TRBJ2-1; 9 bases are a match to TRBD2. The ends lost 2 bases at V and 7 bases at J; junction bases unmatched: 9. The CDR3 has 16 residues. Germline assignment: CDR1 LGHNA and CDR2 YNFKEQ.

This clone was detected only a few times. The rearrangement uses TRBV9 and TRBJ2-7, with 9 bases fitting TRBD2. The CDR3 has 16 residues. Germline assignment: CDR1 SGDLS and CDR2 YYNGEE. The V gene end was trimmed by 1 base and the J gene end by 0 bases; junction bases not matched to a gene: 5. The CDR3 sequence is CASSVHGTSYSYEQYF. CDR3 DNA sequence: TGTGCCAGCAGCGTACACGGGACTAGCTACTCCTACGAGCAGTACTTC.

The sample holds a few counts of this clone. The DNA for the CDR3 is TGTGCCAGCAGCCCCGGGCGGGGGTACCAAGAGACCCAGTACTTC. This sequence encodes CASSPGRGYQETQYF. The chain employs TRBV7-9 and TRBJ2-5; TRBD2 aligns across 7 bases. Unmatched junction bases numbered 6, after V lost 5 bases and J lost 0 bases. Germline V lookup: CDR1 SEHNR, CDR2 FQNEAQ (reference sequence). The CDR3 runs 15 residues.

This clone was detected a few times. The rearrangement links TRBV5-1 to TRBJ2-7; 7 bases agree with TRBD1. The germline gives CDR1 SGHRS, CDR2 YFSETQ. Trimming took 9 bases from V and 2 from J; bases not matched to a gene: 5. This CDR3 has 12 amino acids. The CDR3 DNA sequence: TGCGCCAATAACCAGGGGGCCTACGAGCAGTACGTC. Encoded protein: CANNQGAYEQYV.

V and J are TRBV29-1 and TRBJ2-7, with D uncertain. V was cut by 6 bases and J by 2 bases, with 11 bases left in between. The CDR3 runs 12 residues. Per the germline V gene, CDR1 is SQVTM and CDR2 is ANQGSEA. The CDR3 here is CSVRPTTYEQYF. The DNA of the CDR3 is TGCAGCGTAAGACCCACAACCTACGAGCAGTACTTC.

This chain links TRBV25-1 with TRBJ2-5, with D unclear. The CDR3 consists of 14 residues. From germline, CDR1 is MGHDK and CDR2 SYGVNS. Trimming stripped 1 base from V and 7 bases from J, with 13 bases between. Written as DNA, the CDR3 is TGTGCCAGCAGTGAATTACCCCCCCTGGGGACCCAGTACTTC. It yields the protein CASSELPPLGTQYF.

This clone was observed a handful of times. V gene TRBV9 combines with J gene TRBJ1-6; 11 bases match TRBD1. Losses at the gene ends were 4 bases for V and 11 bases for J; bases not matched to a gene: 11. Germline V CDR1 and CDR2: SGDLS, YYNGEE. This CDR3 contains 16 residues. In nucleotides, the CDR3 is TGTGCCAGCAGCCCCAGCGGGGACAGGGGGACGGCACCCCTCCACTTT. It encodes CASSPSGDRGTAPLHF.

This clone turned up a few times. The rearrangement uses TRBV19 and TRBJ2-1; perhaps TRBD2 as D (6 bases). This CDR3 spans 14 amino acids. Germline V lookup: CDR1 LNHDA, CDR2 SQIVND (reference sequence). With 3 bases removed from V and 9 bases from J, the gap between germline ends came to 15 bases. The DNA of the CDR3 is TGTGCCAGTAGTATTTTAGACCCCGGGGGTGAGCAGTTCTTC. Amino acids: CASSILDPGGEQFF.

This chain links TRBV5-4 with TRBJ1-2; no clear D. The germline V gene has CDR1 SGHNT and CDR2 YYREEE (reference sequence). Trimming pared 3 bases from V and 3 bases from J, leaving 6 bases between. This CDR3 is built from 12 residues. The CDR3 DNA reads TGTGCCAGCAGCTATTCTGACTATGGCTACACCTTC. This sequence encodes CASSYSDYGYTF.

The chain combines TRBV5-1 with TRBJ2-5; maybe TRBD1 (5 bases). This CDR3 is built from 12 residues. Germline CDR1 reads SGHRS; CDR2 reads YFSETQ. Trimming cost V 4 bases and J 5 bases, with 9 bases left between them. The CDR3 spells CASSPGLETQYF. As DNA, the CDR3 is TGCGCCAGCAGCCCAGGGTTGGAGACCCAGTACTTC.

V gene TRBV9 combines with J gene TRBJ2-1; 8 bases align to TRBD2. CDR1 SGDLS and CDR2 YYNGEE come from the germline V gene. V dropped 3 bases and J dropped 8; count of bases not matched to a gene: 7. The CDR3 covers 14 residues. The CDR3 protein is CASSDKGTRDEQFF. The CDR3 DNA reads as TGTGCCAGCAGCGATAAGGGGACTAGAGATGAGCAGTTCTTC.

For the CDR3, the DNA is TGTGCCAGCTCACCATCAAGGCAGGGGGGTGGCAATCAGCCCCAGCATTTT. Translation gives CASSPSRQGGGNQPQHF. The chain employs TRBV18 and TRBJ1-5, with 7 bases fitting TRBD1. This CDR3 contains 17 residues. V gave up 2 bases and J gave up 2 bases; unmatched junction bases: 9. CDR1 is KGHSH, CDR2 LQKENI, per germline.

To note about this clone: Other DNA sequences within the sample encode an identical CDR3. The chain uses TRBV30 and TRBJ2-3; TRBD1 might be the D (6 bases). The ends were cut back, 3 bases at V and 1 base at J, with 17 bases in the middle. CDR1 is GTSNPN, CDR2 SVGIG, per germline (reference sequence). The CDR3 covers 16 residues. The CDR3: CAWREWGRRGTDTQYF. CDR3 sequence (DNA): TGTGCCTGGAGAGAATGGGGGCGAAGAGGCACAGATACGCAGTATTTT.

This sequence joins TRBV7-9 and TRBJ2-5, with 10 bases aligning to TRBD2. Germline V gene sequence: CDR1 SEHNR, CDR2 FQNEAQ (reference sequence). The CDR3 contains 17 residues. Trimming cost V 1 base and J 2 bases; bases outside gene matches: 7. The CDR3 region is CASSLVSTSGTQETQYF. The CDR3 DNA sequence: TGTGCCAGCAGCTTAGTTAGCACTAGCGGGACGCAAGAGACCCAGTACTTC.